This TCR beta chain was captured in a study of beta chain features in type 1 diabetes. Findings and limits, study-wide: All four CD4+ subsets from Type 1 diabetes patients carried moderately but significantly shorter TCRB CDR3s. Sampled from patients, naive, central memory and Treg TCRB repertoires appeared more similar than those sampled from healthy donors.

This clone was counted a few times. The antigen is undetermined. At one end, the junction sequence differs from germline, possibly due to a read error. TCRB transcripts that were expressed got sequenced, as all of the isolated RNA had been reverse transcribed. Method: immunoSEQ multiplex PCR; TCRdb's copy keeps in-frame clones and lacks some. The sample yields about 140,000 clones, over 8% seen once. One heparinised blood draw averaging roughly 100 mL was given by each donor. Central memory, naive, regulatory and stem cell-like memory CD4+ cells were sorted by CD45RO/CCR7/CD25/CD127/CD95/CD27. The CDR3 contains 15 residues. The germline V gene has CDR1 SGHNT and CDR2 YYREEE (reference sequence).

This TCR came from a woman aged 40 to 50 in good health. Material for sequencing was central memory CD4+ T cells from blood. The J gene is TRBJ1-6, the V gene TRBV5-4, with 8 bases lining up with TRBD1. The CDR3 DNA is TGCGCCAGCAGCCAAGACAGGGGTGGCCATTCACCCCTCCACTTT. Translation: CASSQDRGGHSPLHF.